The 26 T cell receptor beta chains below come from one sample, sequenced in a study of OX40 agonist ivuxolimab in advanced cancers. Method: immunoSEQ multiplex PCR; TCRdb's copy keeps in-frame clones and lacks some. This sample has around 35,000 clones, with about 88% found just once. The sequenced sample was CD4+ or CD8+ T cells sorted from blood, obtained in a trial of the OX40 agonist ivuxolimab. Receptors originate from an adult with an advanced solid tumor such as melanoma, head and neck, liver or kidney cancer.

The chain uses TRBV7-9 and TRBJ2-2, with D perhaps being TRBD1 or TRBD2 (6 bases each). In germline, CDR1 is SEHNR, CDR2 FQNEAQ (reference sequence). CDR3 length: 15 amino acids. V was shortened by 1 base and J by 6 bases, with 12 bases between the two germline ends. CDR3 in amino acids: CASSLVGGRSGELFF. In nucleotides, the CDR3 is TGTGCCAGCAGCTTAGTAGGGGGGCGATCCGGGGAGCTGTTTTTT.

V is TRBV7-9 and J is TRBJ2-1; 7 nucleotides agree with TRBD1. Looked up from germline, CDR1 is SEHNR and CDR2 is FQNEAQ (reference sequence). The CDR3 extends over 15 amino acids. Trimming cost V 8 bases and J 7 bases; bases outside gene matches: 14. The CDR3 DNA sequence: TGTGCCAGCGAGAGTGTGGACAGGTCCGTAAATGAGCAGTTCTTC. This translates into CASESVDRSVNEQFF.

J is TRBJ2-1 and V is TRBV2; D may be TRBD1 or TRBD2 (6 bases each). V was shortened by 4 bases and J by 3 bases, with 13 bases between the two germline ends. CDR1 SNHLY and CDR2 FYNNEI come from the germline V gene. The CDR3 sequence is 15 residues long. This CDR3 is CASSAGAKFYNEQFF. For the CDR3, the DNA is TGTGCCAGCAGTGCGGGGGCTAAATTCTACAATGAGCAGTTCTTC.

The chain is built from TRBV5-1 and TRBJ2-2, with D perhaps TRBD2 (6 bases). V lost 0 bases and J 0 bases, leaving 9 bases between the germline ends. The CDR3 loop spans 16 amino acids. Germline assignment: CDR1 SGHRS and CDR2 YFSETQ. The CDR3, as DNA: TGCGCCAGCAGCTTGGATCCGGGGGCGAACACCGGGGAGCTGTTTTTT. This codes for CASSLDPGANTGELFF.

The gene calls are TRBV2 and TRBJ2-7, with 9 bases lining up with TRBD1. The germline CDR1 and CDR2 sequences are SNHLY and FYNNEI. The CDR3 consists of 15 residues. The V and J ends lost 5 bases and 0 bases, in that order; junction bases with no gene match: 5. As DNA, the CDR3 is TGTGCCAGCAGTCTACCGGGACAGGGCTCCTACGAGCAGTACTTC. The encoded protein is CASSLPGQGSYEQYF.

The genes are TRBV2 and TRBJ2-3, with 10 bases lining up with TRBD2. After removal of 0 bases from V and 0 bases from J, the junction contained 9 bases not matched to a gene. The CDR3 runs 19 residues. Germline V gives CDR1 SNHLY, CDR2 FYNNEI. The CDR3 sequence: CASSEARLAGVSSTDTQYF. CDR3 DNA sequence: TGTGCCAGCAGTGAAGCGCGTCTAGCGGGGGTCTCTAGCACAGATACGCAGTATTTT.

The rearrangement links TRBV7-3 to TRBJ2-1, with no clear D. The CDR3 has 13 amino acids. In germline, CDR1 is SGHTA, CDR2 FQGTGA. The germline V and J ends were trimmed by 5 bases and 8 bases, with 13 bases remaining between them. The CDR3 nucleotides are TGTGCCAGCAGCCCTCGGCCCGACGATGAGCAGTTCTTC. Translating gives CASSPRPDDEQFF. The variable domain in full, completed from reference TRBV7-3 and TRBJ2-1, reads GAGVSQTPSNKVTEKGKYVELRCDPISGHTALYWYRQSLGQGPEFLIYFQGTGAADDSGLPNDRFFAVRPEGSVSTLKIQRTERGDSAVYLCASSPRPDDEQFFGPGTRLTVL.

This clone has only a few counts. The chain carries TRBV28 and TRBJ2-3; 12 bases line up with TRBD2. Germline loops: CDR1 MDHEN, CDR2 SYDVKM. V gave up 6 bases and J gave up 7 bases; unmatched junction bases: 8. The CDR3 totals 15 residues. The CDR3 here is CASRLTSGRVYTQYF. The CDR3 DNA reads TGTGCCAGCAGACTGACTAGCGGGAGAGTATATACGCAGTATTTT. Combining the CDR3 with reference TRBV28 and TRBJ2-3 gives the whole variable domain DVKVTQSSRYLVKRTGEKVFLECVQDMDHENMFWYRQDPGLGLRLIYFSYDVKMKEKGDIPEGYSVSREKKERFSLILESASTNQTSMYLCASRLTSGRVYTQYFGPGTRLTVL.

This clone is labeled as medium-sized. The gene calls are TRBV28 and TRBJ2-1; D gene uncertain. V was clipped by 5 bases and J by 0 bases, with 11 bases between them. Germline V gene sequence: CDR1 MDHEN, CDR2 SYDVKM. This CDR3 region has 15 residues. The CDR3 DNA follows: TGTGCCAGCAGTCTGACGTTGGGCTCCTACAATGAGCAGTTCTTC. Its protein is CASSLTLGSYNEQFF.

The gene calls are TRBV4-2 and TRBJ1-5; D is undetermined. The CDR3 covers 16 residues. CDR1 LGHNA and CDR2 YNFKEQ come from the germline V gene. Trimming cost V 1 base and J 3 bases, with 13 bases left between them. CDR3 bases: TGTGCCAGCAGCCAAGCCCTTGTTGACCCCAATCAGCCCCAGCATTTT. Translated: CASSQALVDPNQPQHF.

The chain is built from TRBV10-3 and TRBJ2-1; 14 bases align to TRBD2. The V gene's germline CDR1 is ENHRY and CDR2 SYGVKD. The V segment lost 5 bases and the J segment 2 bases; nucleotides outside the gene matches: 2. This CDR3 contains 16 residues. The CDR3 spells CAISRTSGGTYNEQFF. In nucleotides, the CDR3 is TGTGCCATCAGTCGGACTAGCGGGGGGACCTACAATGAGCAGTTCTTC.

The chain couples TRBV27 to TRBJ1-5, with D maybe TRBD1 (6 bases). The CDR3 is 14 residues long. The germline gives CDR1 MNHEY, CDR2 SMNVEV (reference sequence). V dropped 2 bases and J dropped 3 bases, with 8 bases sitting between them. The CDR3 DNA is TGTGCCAGCAGTTTAGGGGACATCAATCAGCCCCAGCATTTT. Translation: CASSLGDINQPQHF.

The sample holds a few counts of this clone. This chain uses TRBV9 with TRBJ2-3; 11 bases line up with TRBD1. This CDR3 has 17 residues. CDR1 and CDR2 (germline): SGDLS, YYNGEE. Trimming removed 3 bases from V and 5 bases from J; junction bases left unmatched: 11. As DNA, the CDR3 is TGTGCCAGCAGCGCCGGGGGAGGACAGGGGGCTTTAGATACGCAGTATTTT. This gives the protein CASSAGGGQGALDTQYF.

The chain recombines TRBV27 with TRBJ2-6, with D perhaps TRBD1 (6 bases). Trimming removed 3 bases at V and 3 bases at J, with 9 bases between. The CDR3 is 15 amino acids. Germline V CDR1 and CDR2: MNHEY, SMNVEV (reference sequence). CDR3 in DNA: TGTGCCAGCAGTTTCCAGGGGCTTGGGGCCAACGTCCTGACTTTC. Amino acid sequence: CASSFQGLGANVLTF.

This clone was counted a single time. The chain combines TRBV28 with TRBJ2-7; 7 bases fit TRBD1. The CDR3 has 15 residues. Germline loops: CDR1 MDHEN, CDR2 SYDVKM. The J segment lost 2 bases and the V segment lost 1 base, leaving 5 bases of the junction unmatched. CDR3 nucleotides: TGTGCCAGCAGTTTATTAAAGACAGGGACCTACGAGCAGTACTTC. The encoded protein is CASSLLKTGTYEQYF.

This clone was observed a few times. The rearrangement links TRBV28 to TRBJ1-1; TRBD1 is a possible D gene (5 bases). Germline V CDR1 and CDR2: MDHEN, SYDVKM. This CDR3 has 17 amino acids. V was pared by 7 bases and J by 1 base, with 22 bases between. In DNA form, the CDR3 reads TGTGCCAGCATCCACCGGGTTGTGCGACAGCCGAACACTGAAGCTTTCTTT. This codes for CASIHRVVRQPNTEAFF.

The chain employs TRBV27 and TRBJ1-1; D not resolved. This CDR3 is 11 amino acids long. CDR1 is MNHEY, CDR2 SMNVEV, per germline (reference sequence). Trimming took off 4 bases at V and 7 bases at J, with 7 bases between the two ends. CDR3 DNA sequence: TGTGCCAGCAGTTCCTACAATGAAGCTTTCTTT. Its protein is CASSSYNEAFF.

J is TRBJ1-1 and V is TRBV28; D may be TRBD1 (5 bases). The V gene lost 6 bases and the J gene lost 11 bases, with 19 bases spanning the gap. Germline loops: CDR1 MDHEN, CDR2 SYDVKM. This CDR3 spans 13 amino acids. The CDR3 region has the DNA TGTGCCAGCAGCCCTACCCTCGACAGTCTGGCTTTCTTT. Translated, it gives CASSPTLDSLAFF.

The chain carries TRBV15 and TRBJ2-1; 7 bases are a match to TRBD1. With 2 bases clipped from V and 4 bases from J, the junction kept 8 bases outside the gene matches. The CDR3 has 16 residues. Germline values: CDR1 LNHNV, CDR2 YYDKDF (reference sequence). The CDR3 sequence is CATSRLPGQPYNEQFF. DNA of the CDR3: TGTGCCACCAGCAGACTACCGGGACAGCCGTACAATGAGCAGTTCTTC.

The chain is built from TRBV7-6 and TRBJ1-1, with 7 bases matching TRBD1. V gave up 2 bases and J gave up 4 bases; unmatched junction bases: 4. The CDR3 totals 14 residues. Germline CDR1 is SGHVS and CDR2 is FNYEAQ. This CDR3 is CASSLSPGGTEAFF. The CDR3 DNA reads as TGTGCCAGCAGCTTATCCCCAGGGGGCACTGAAGCTTTCTTT.

The chain's CDR3 is CSVATGDDYGYTF. CDR3 nucleotides: TGCAGCGTTGCGACAGGGGATGACTATGGCTACACCTTC. J is TRBJ1-2 and V is TRBV29-1; 8 positions agree with TRBD1. This CDR3 is 13 amino acids long. With V trimmed by 4 bases and J by 3 bases, 4 bases remained unmatched. Germline lookup yields CDR1 SQVTM and CDR2 ANQGSEA.

The chain has TRBV5-6 and TRBJ2-7; D perhaps matches TRBD2 (5 bases). CDR1 is SGHDT, CDR2 YYEEEE, per germline. V was trimmed by 1 base and J by 2 bases, leaving 10 bases between them. This CDR3 is built from 14 residues. The CDR3 DNA reads as TGTGCCAGCAGCTTGCCAGGAGGAGCCTACGAGCAGTACTTC. Its translation: CASSLPGGAYEQYF.

The chain couples TRBV30 to TRBJ1-2; no clear D. The CDR3 runs to 12 residues. Germline V gene data show CDR1 as GTSNPN and CDR2 as SVGIG (reference sequence). The V end was cut by 0 bases, the J end by 2 bases, with 4 bases between. CDR3 region: CAWSVSNYGYTF. CDR3 nucleotides: TGTGCCTGGAGTGTATCCAACTATGGCTACACCTTC.

This clone was seen once. The genes are TRBV27 and TRBJ2-1, with D perhaps assigned TRBD1 or TRBD2 (5 bases each). The germline V and J ends were trimmed by 5 bases and 6 bases, with 11 bases remaining between them. Germline V gives CDR1 MNHEY, CDR2 SMNVEV (reference sequence). The CDR3 covers 13 residues. The CDR3 coding sequence is TGTGCCAGCAGTCCCCGAGGGGTCAATGAGCAGTTCTTC. It encodes CASSPRGVNEQFF.

V gene TRBV10-3 combines with J gene TRBJ2-7, with 8 bases lining up with TRBD1. This CDR3 has 13 amino acids. Germline lookup yields CDR1 ENHRY and CDR2 SYGVKD. V shed 4 bases, J shed 3 bases, and the junction held 2 bases outside the gene matches. This chain's CDR3 is CAISGDRGYEQYF. The CDR3, as DNA: TGTGCCATCAGTGGCGACAGGGGCTACGAGCAGTACTTC.

Points on this clone: Other DNA sequences of this sample code for an identical CDR3. The CDR3 DNA sequence: TGCAGCGTTGGAGGGGGTTACGAGCAGTACTTC. This sequence encodes CSVGGGYEQYF. J is TRBJ2-7 and V is TRBV29-1; D perhaps matches TRBD1 (6 bases). The V and J ends lost 4 bases and 4 bases respectively, with 8 bases between them. Looked up from germline, CDR1 is SQVTM and CDR2 is ANQGSEA. This CDR3 has 11 amino acids.